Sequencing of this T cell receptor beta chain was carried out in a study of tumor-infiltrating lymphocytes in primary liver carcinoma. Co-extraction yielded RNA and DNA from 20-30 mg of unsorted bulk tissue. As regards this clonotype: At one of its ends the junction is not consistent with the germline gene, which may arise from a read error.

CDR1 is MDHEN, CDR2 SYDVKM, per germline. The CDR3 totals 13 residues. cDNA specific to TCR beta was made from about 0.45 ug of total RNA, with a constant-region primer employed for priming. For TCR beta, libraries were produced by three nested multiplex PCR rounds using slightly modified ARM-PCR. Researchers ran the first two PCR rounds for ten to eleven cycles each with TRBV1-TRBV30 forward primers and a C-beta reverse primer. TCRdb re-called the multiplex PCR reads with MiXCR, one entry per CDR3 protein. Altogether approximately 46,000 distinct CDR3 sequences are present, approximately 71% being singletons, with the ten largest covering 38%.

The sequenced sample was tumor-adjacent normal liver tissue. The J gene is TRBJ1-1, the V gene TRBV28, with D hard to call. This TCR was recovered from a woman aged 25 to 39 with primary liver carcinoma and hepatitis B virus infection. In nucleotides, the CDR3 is TGTGCCAGCAGGCTTCACCCCAACACTGAGGCTTTCTTT. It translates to CASRLHPNTEAFF. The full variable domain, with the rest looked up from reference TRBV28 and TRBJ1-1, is DVKVTQSSRYLVKRTGEKVFLECVQDMDHENMFWYRQDPGLGLRLIYFSYDVKMKEKGDIPEGYSVSREKKERFSLILESASTNQTSMYLCASRLHPNTEAFFGQGTRLTVV.